A selection of T cell receptor beta chains follows, all from one sample in a study of Graves' ophthalmopathy and Graves' hyperthyroidism. MiXCR, applied by TCRdb to the multiplex PCR reads, yields one record per CDR3 protein. The data hold 350,000 to 400,000 distinct CDR3 sequences, with 15% to 20% observed a single time. The sample was peripheral blood. The receptors derive from a woman younger than 35 with Graves' ophthalmopathy. CDR3s include the opening cysteine and the closing phenylalanine or tryptophan. D genes are given only for firm matches. Clone size is not always given. Where it is, it says once, few, many or a class for expanded clones.

d_call: TRBD2
v_call: TRBV20-1
clone_size: many
j_call: TRBJ2-5
cdr3_aa: CSATPLAGVGETQYF
cdr3_nt: TGCAGTGCAACTCCCTTAGCGGGAGTCGGGGAGACCCAGTACTTC

d_call: .
v_call: TRBV12-3/TRBV12-4
clone_size: once
j_call: TRBJ1-5
cdr3_aa: CASSKGQGGGQPQHF
cdr3_nt: TGTGCCAGCAGCAAGGGGCAGGGAGGAGGTCAGCCCCAGCATTTT

d_call: .
v_call: TRBV7-2
clone_size: many
j_call: TRBJ2-4
cdr3_aa: CASSSTSRGLAKNIQYF
cdr3_nt: TGTGCCAGCAGCTCCACCTCCAGAGGACTAGCCAAAAACATTCAGTACTTC

d_call: .
v_call: TRBV15
clone_size: .
j_call: TRBJ2-7
cdr3_aa: CATSRPGRIYEQYF
cdr3_nt: TGTGCCACCAGCAGACCGGGACGGATATACGAGCAGTACTTC

d_call: .
v_call: TRBV7-2
clone_size: many
j_call: TRBJ2-4
cdr3_aa: CASSPASKNIQYF
cdr3_nt: TGTGCCAGCAGCCCCGCGTCCAAAAACATTCAGTACTTC

d_call: .
v_call: TRBV12-3/TRBV12-4
clone_size: many
j_call: TRBJ2-5
cdr3_aa: CASSYRDQGTQYF
cdr3_nt: TGTGCCAGCAGTTACCGGGACCAGGGGACCCAGTACTTC

d_call: .
v_call: TRBV11-2
clone_size: many
j_call: TRBJ1-2
cdr3_aa: CASGSGARGYTF
cdr3_nt: TGTGCCAGTGGGTCGGGGGCGCGCGGCTACACCTTC

d_call: .
v_call: TRBV4-3
clone_size: few
j_call: TRBJ2-7
cdr3_aa: CASSQALRHGAYEQYF
cdr3_nt: TGCGCCAGCAGCCAAGCGCTTAGACATGGGGCTTACGAGCAGTACTTC

d_call: .
v_call: TRBV5-4
clone_size: many
j_call: TRBJ1-2
cdr3_aa: CASSLTDIPLRYTF
cdr3_nt: TGTGCCAGCAGCTTGACCGACATCCCTCTACGCTACACCTTC

d_call: TRBD1
v_call: TRBV5-5
clone_size: many
j_call: TRBJ2-7
cdr3_aa: CASSSGQARTQYF
cdr3_nt: TGTGCCAGCAGTTCCGGACAGGCTCGCACGCAGTACTTC

d_call: .
v_call: TRBV19
clone_size: many
j_call: TRBJ2-7
cdr3_aa: CASSPRDGGSYEQYF
cdr3_nt: TGTGCCAGTAGTCCCCGGGACGGTGGGTCCTACGAGCAGTACTTC

d_call: TRBD1
v_call: TRBV27
clone_size: many
j_call: TRBJ2-3
cdr3_aa: CASSPRTGGTDTQYF
cdr3_nt: TGTGCCAGCAGTCCCCGGACAGGGGGTACAGATACGCAGTATTTT

d_call: .
v_call: TRBV12-3/TRBV12-4
clone_size: many
j_call: TRBJ1-1
cdr3_aa: CASSFRGSTEAFF
cdr3_nt: TGTGCCAGCAGTTTTAGGGGTAGCACTGAAGCTTTCTTT

d_call: TRBD1
v_call: TRBV4-2
clone_size: .
j_call: TRBJ1-1
cdr3_aa: CASSAGTGGPQSSVNTEAFF
cdr3_nt: TGTGCCAGCAGCGCTGGGACAGGGGGCCCCCAATCCTCAGTGAACACTGAAGCTTTCTTT

d_call: TRBD1
v_call: TRBV10-3
clone_size: many
j_call: TRBJ2-5
cdr3_aa: CAISAGQSGQETQYF
cdr3_nt: TGTGCCATCAGTGCGGGACAGTCCGGCCAAGAGACCCAGTACTTC

d_call: TRBD2
v_call: TRBV2
clone_size: many
j_call: TRBJ2-5
cdr3_aa: CASSSRRLAGGKTQYF
cdr3_nt: TGTGCCAGCAGCTCCCGGCGTCTAGCGGGGGGAAAGACCCAGTACTTC

d_call: TRBD2
v_call: TRBV6-4
clone_size: .
j_call: TRBJ2-5
cdr3_aa: CASSKLAFNQETQYF
cdr3_nt: TGTGCCAGCAGCAAACTAGCGTTTAACCAAGAGACCCAGTACTTC

d_call: .
v_call: TRBV7-9
clone_size: few
j_call: TRBJ1-6
cdr3_aa: CASRAGGVSPLHF
cdr3_nt: TGTGCCAGCAGGGCTGGTGGGGTTTCACCCCTCCACTTT

d_call: .
v_call: TRBV28
clone_size: many
j_call: TRBJ2-6
cdr3_aa: CASASGANVLTF
cdr3_nt: TGTGCCAGCGCCTCTGGGGCCAACGTCCTGACTTTC

d_call: .
v_call: TRBV6-2/TRBV6-3
clone_size: .
j_call: TRBJ1-6
cdr3_aa: CASSYDSNPYNSPLHF
cdr3_nt: TGTGCCAGCAGTTACGACAGCAACCCATATAATTCACCCCTCCACTTT

d_call: TRBD1
v_call: TRBV5-1
clone_size: few
j_call: TRBJ1-5
cdr3_aa: CASSAPEGGPRQPQHF
cdr3_nt: TGCGCCAGCAGCGCCCCGGAAGGGGGCCCCCGTCAGCCCCAGCATTTT

d_call: .
v_call: TRBV15
clone_size: .
j_call: TRBJ1-3
cdr3_aa: CATSRGRVNSGNTIYF
cdr3_nt: TGTGCCACCAGCAGGGGCAGGGTGAACTCTGGAAACACCATATATTTT

d_call: .
v_call: TRBV30
clone_size: .
j_call: TRBJ2-2
cdr3_aa: CAWSRRAGTGELFF
cdr3_nt: TGTGCCTGGAGCCGTAGGGCGGGCACCGGGGAGCTGTTTTTT

d_call: .
v_call: TRBV18
clone_size: many
j_call: TRBJ2-7
cdr3_aa: CASSPLPGTYEQYF
cdr3_nt: TGTGCCAGCTCACCACTGCCAGGGACCTACGAGCAGTACTTC

d_call: TRBD2
v_call: TRBV6-1
clone_size: many
j_call: TRBJ2-5
cdr3_aa: CASRQLAGGPPQETQYF
cdr3_nt: TGTGCCAGCAGACAACTAGCGGGGGGGCCTCCTCAAGAGACCCAGTACTTC

d_call: TRBD1
v_call: TRBV28
clone_size: .
j_call: TRBJ1-1
cdr3_aa: CASSPAGTGGAAEAFF
cdr3_nt: TGTGCCAGCAGCCCAGCCGGGACAGGGGGAGCCGCTGAAGCTTTCTTT

d_call: TRBD2
v_call: TRBV7-9
clone_size: many
j_call: TRBJ2-7
cdr3_aa: CASSLDGTSGSAEQYF
cdr3_nt: TGTGCCAGCAGCTTAGACGGGACTAGCGGGAGTGCCGAGCAGTACTTC

d_call: .
v_call: TRBV12-3/TRBV12-4
clone_size: many
j_call: TRBJ1-5
cdr3_aa: CASSFVVGSNQPQHF
cdr3_nt: TGTGCCAGCAGTTTTGTGGTAGGTAGCAATCAGCCCCAGCATTTT

d_call: TRBD1
v_call: TRBV3-1
clone_size: .
j_call: TRBJ1-2
cdr3_aa: CASSQDWTGRGYTF
cdr3_nt: TGTGCCAGCAGCCAAGATTGGACAGGGAGAGGCTACACCTTC

d_call: .
v_call: TRBV19
clone_size: many
j_call: TRBJ1-5
cdr3_aa: CASGIQLGRNQPQHF
cdr3_nt: TGTGCCAGTGGGATACAACTTGGGCGCAATCAGCCCCAGCATTTT

d_call: .
v_call: TRBV12-3/TRBV12-4
clone_size: .
j_call: TRBJ1-2
cdr3_aa: CASSSQGDSYTF
cdr3_nt: TGTGCCAGCAGTTCACAGGGAGATAGCTACACCTTC

d_call: TRBD1
v_call: TRBV5-1
clone_size: .
j_call: TRBJ2-7
cdr3_aa: CASSRWGQDDEQYF
cdr3_nt: TGCGCCAGCAGTCGGTGGGGACAGGACGACGAGCAGTACTTC

d_call: TRBD1
v_call: TRBV6-2/TRBV6-3
clone_size: .
j_call: TRBJ2-7
cdr3_aa: CASSRTGTGYEQYF
cdr3_nt: TGTGCCAGCAGTAGGACCGGGACAGGGTACGAGCAGTACTTC

d_call: TRBD2
v_call: TRBV7-2
clone_size: many
j_call: TRBJ2-5
cdr3_aa: CASSSRGGSIQETQYF
cdr3_nt: TGTGCCAGCAGCTCCCGGGGGGGCTCAATCCAAGAGACCCAGTACTTC

d_call: TRBD1
v_call: TRBV6-2/TRBV6-3
clone_size: many
j_call: TRBJ1-5
cdr3_aa: CASSSQGANQPQHF
cdr3_nt: TGTGCCAGCAGTTCTCAGGGGGCCAATCAGCCCCAGCATTTT

d_call: TRBD1
v_call: TRBV6-1
clone_size: .
j_call: TRBJ1-1
cdr3_aa: CASSRTGPFTEAFF
cdr3_nt: TGTGCCAGCAGCAGGACAGGGCCCTTCACTGAAGCTTTCTTT

d_call: .
v_call: TRBV19
clone_size: many
j_call: TRBJ1-5
cdr3_aa: CASSTVMISPQHF
cdr3_nt: TGTGCCAGTAGTACAGTTATGATCAGCCCCCAGCATTTT

d_call: .
v_call: TRBV12-3/TRBV12-4
clone_size: many
j_call: TRBJ1-3
cdr3_aa: CASSTDSLDGTTIYF
cdr3_nt: TGTGCCAGCAGTACCGACAGTCTCGATGGAACCACCATATATTTT

d_call: TRBD1
v_call: TRBV28
clone_size: many
j_call: TRBJ2-7
cdr3_aa: CASSLSWQGATGGSYEQYF
cdr3_nt: TGTGCCAGCAGTTTATCTTGGCAGGGGGCTACCGGTGGATCCTACGAGCAGTACTTC

d_call: TRBD1
v_call: TRBV7-2
clone_size: many
j_call: TRBJ1-2
cdr3_aa: CASSLRDRPGDYGYTF
cdr3_nt: TGTGCCAGCAGCTTGCGGGACAGGCCGGGAGACTATGGCTACACCTTC

d_call: .
v_call: TRBV20-1
clone_size: many
j_call: TRBJ2-7
cdr3_aa: CSARDAPERRAWAYEQYF
cdr3_nt: TGCAGTGCTAGAGATGCCCCAGAACGGCGGGCGTGGGCCTACGAGCAGTACTTC

d_call: TRBD1
v_call: TRBV29-1
clone_size: many
j_call: TRBJ2-5
cdr3_aa: CSARDRGGQETQYF
cdr3_nt: TGCAGCGCCCGGGACAGGGGTGGACAAGAGACCCAGTACTTC

d_call: TRBD1
v_call: TRBV6-2/TRBV6-3
clone_size: many
j_call: TRBJ1-1
cdr3_aa: CASSLGTGEAFF
cdr3_nt: TGTGCCAGCAGTCTCGGGACAGGGGAAGCTTTCTTT

d_call: TRBD1
v_call: TRBV19
clone_size: many
j_call: TRBJ2-2
cdr3_aa: CASKQGASGELFF
cdr3_nt: TGTGCCAGTAAACAGGGGGCATCCGGGGAGCTGTTTTTT

d_call: .
v_call: TRBV30
clone_size: many
j_call: TRBJ2-2
cdr3_aa: CARSLLGELFF
cdr3_nt: TGTGCCCGGAGTCTCCTTGGGGAGCTGTTTTTT

d_call: TRBD1
v_call: TRBV15
clone_size: many
j_call: TRBJ1-1
cdr3_aa: CATSHWGQMNTEAFF
cdr3_nt: TGTGCCACCAGCCACTGGGGACAGATGAACACTGAAGCTTTCTTT

d_call: .
v_call: TRBV19
clone_size: .
j_call: TRBJ1-5
cdr3_aa: CASSMGGFYSNQPQHF
cdr3_nt: TGTGCCAGTAGTATGGGAGGGTTTTATAGCAATCAGCCCCAGCATTTT

d_call: .
v_call: TRBV12-3/TRBV12-4
clone_size: many
j_call: TRBJ1-3
cdr3_aa: CASSLSTGNTIYF
cdr3_nt: TGTGCCAGCAGTTTAAGTACCGGAAACACCATATATTTT

d_call: .
v_call: TRBV6-2/TRBV6-3
clone_size: .
j_call: TRBJ1-2
cdr3_aa: CASSQYGCTF
cdr3_nt: TGTGCCAGCAGCCAGTATGGCTGCACCTTC

d_call: .
v_call: TRBV5-1
clone_size: many
j_call: TRBJ1-1
cdr3_aa: CASSLGDRAEAFF
cdr3_nt: TGCGCCAGCAGCTTGGGGGATCGGGCTGAAGCTTTCTTT

d_call: TRBD1
v_call: TRBV28
clone_size: .
j_call: TRBJ1-2
cdr3_aa: CASSRGQGARHGYTF
cdr3_nt: TGTGCCAGCAGCCGAGGACAGGGGGCGAGGCATGGCTACACCTTC

d_call: TRBD2
v_call: TRBV27
clone_size: .
j_call: TRBJ2-7
cdr3_aa: CASSREGREYEQYF
cdr3_nt: TGTGCCAGCAGTCGAGAGGGGAGGGAATACGAGCAGTACTTC

d_call: .
v_call: TRBV12-3/TRBV12-4
clone_size: many
j_call: TRBJ2-7
cdr3_aa: CASSLALEYEQYF
cdr3_nt: TGTGCCAGCAGTTTGGCCCTGGAGTACGAGCAGTACTTC

d_call: TRBD1
v_call: TRBV5-6
clone_size: many
j_call: TRBJ1-5
cdr3_aa: CASSLGDSGQPQHF
cdr3_nt: TGTGCCAGCAGCCTCGGGGACAGCGGCCAGCCCCAGCATTTT

d_call: .
v_call: TRBV30
clone_size: many
j_call: TRBJ1-1
cdr3_aa: CAWSVDTEAFF
cdr3_nt: TGTGCCTGGAGTGTAGACACTGAAGCTTTCTTT

d_call: .
v_call: TRBV6-1
clone_size: .
j_call: TRBJ2-5
cdr3_aa: CASRTDGPSETQYF
cdr3_nt: TGTGCCAGCAGAACGGACGGACCCTCGGAGACCCAGTACTTC

d_call: .
v_call: TRBV4-2
clone_size: many
j_call: TRBJ2-2
cdr3_aa: CASSLGPAGYTGELFF
cdr3_nt: TGTGCCAGCAGCCTGGGACCAGCGGGTTACACCGGGGAGCTGTTTTTT

d_call: .
v_call: TRBV5-1
clone_size: many
j_call: TRBJ2-5
cdr3_aa: CASSEGQETQYF
cdr3_nt: TGCGCCAGCAGCGAGGGACAAGAGACCCAGTACTTC

d_call: .
v_call: TRBV12-3/TRBV12-4
clone_size: many
j_call: TRBJ1-5
cdr3_aa: CASSLTGAAQPQHF
cdr3_nt: TGTGCCAGCAGTTTAACGGGGGCCGCGCAGCCCCAGCATTTT

d_call: TRBD2
v_call: TRBV9
clone_size: .
j_call: TRBJ2-7
cdr3_aa: CASSGTSGVYEQYF
cdr3_nt: TGTGCCAGCAGCGGGACTAGCGGGGTATACGAGCAGTACTTC